This TCR beta chain emerged from a study of blood T cell repertoires in COVID-19. Using immunoSEQ multiplex PCR, the repertoire was profiled, and TCRdb retains in-frame clones only, with some absent. This sample yields approximately 170,000 clones, of which around four fifths are seen a single time; 4.4% belongs to the top ten. The sequenced material came from PBMCs or T cells enriched from blood (not recorded which). This clonotype was obtained from a woman between 50 and 59 years old who had recovered from COVID-19.

The DNA of the CDR3 is TGTGCCAGCAGCACGGGACAGGGGAGCACTGAAGCTTTCTTT. This encodes CASSTGQGSTEAFF. The genes are TRBV5-8 and TRBJ1-1; TRBD1 matches at 10 bases. CDR3 size: 14 residues. The germline V gene has CDR1 SGHTS and CDR2 YDEGEE. With 4 bases clipped from V and 4 bases from J, the junction kept 4 bases outside the gene matches.